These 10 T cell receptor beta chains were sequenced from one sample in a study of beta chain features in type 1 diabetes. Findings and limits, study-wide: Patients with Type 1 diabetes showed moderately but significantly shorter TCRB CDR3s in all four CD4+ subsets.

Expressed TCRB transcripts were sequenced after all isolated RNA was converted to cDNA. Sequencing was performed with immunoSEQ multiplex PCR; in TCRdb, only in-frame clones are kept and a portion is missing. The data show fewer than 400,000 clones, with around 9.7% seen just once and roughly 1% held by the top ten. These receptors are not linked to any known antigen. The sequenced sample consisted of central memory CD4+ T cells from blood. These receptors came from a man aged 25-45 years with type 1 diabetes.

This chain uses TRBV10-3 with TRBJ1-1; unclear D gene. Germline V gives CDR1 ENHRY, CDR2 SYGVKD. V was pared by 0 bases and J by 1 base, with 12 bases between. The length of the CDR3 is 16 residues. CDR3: CAISESSKSQNTEAFF. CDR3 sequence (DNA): TGTGCCATCAGTGAGTCGTCCAAATCGCAGAACACTGAAGCTTTCTTT.

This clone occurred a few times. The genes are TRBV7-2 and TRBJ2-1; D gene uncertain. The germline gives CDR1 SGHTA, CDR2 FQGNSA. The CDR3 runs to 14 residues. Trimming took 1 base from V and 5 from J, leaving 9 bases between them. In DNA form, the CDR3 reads TGTGCCAGCAGCTTAGAAACCCTTAACAATGAGCAGTTCTTC. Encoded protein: CASSLETLNNEQFF.

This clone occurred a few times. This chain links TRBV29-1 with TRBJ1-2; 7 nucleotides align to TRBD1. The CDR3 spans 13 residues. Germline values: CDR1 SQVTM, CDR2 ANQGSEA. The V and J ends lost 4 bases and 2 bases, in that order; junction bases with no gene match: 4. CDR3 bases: TGCAGCGTTGCCCGGGACAGAAACTATGGCTACACCTTC. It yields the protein CSVARDRNYGYTF. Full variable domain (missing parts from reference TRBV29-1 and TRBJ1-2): SAVISQKPSRDICQRGTSLTIQCQVDSQVTMMFWYRQQPGQSLTLIATANQGSEATYESGFVIDKFPISRPNLTFSTLTVSNMSPEDSSIYLCSVARDRNYGYTFGSGTRLTVV.

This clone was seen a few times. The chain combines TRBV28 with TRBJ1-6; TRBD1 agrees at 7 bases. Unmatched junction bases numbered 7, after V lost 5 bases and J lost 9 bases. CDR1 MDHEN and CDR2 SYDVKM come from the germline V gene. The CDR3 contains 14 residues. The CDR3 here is CASSTRQGSSPLHF. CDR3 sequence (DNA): TGTGCCAGCAGTACCCGACAGGGAAGTTCACCCCTCCACTTT.

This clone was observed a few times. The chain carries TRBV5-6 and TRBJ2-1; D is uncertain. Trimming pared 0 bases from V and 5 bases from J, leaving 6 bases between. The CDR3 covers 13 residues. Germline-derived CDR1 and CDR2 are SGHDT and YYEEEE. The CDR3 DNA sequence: TGTGCCAGCAGCTTGGATCGCCACAATGAGCAGTTCTTC. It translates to CASSLDRHNEQFF.

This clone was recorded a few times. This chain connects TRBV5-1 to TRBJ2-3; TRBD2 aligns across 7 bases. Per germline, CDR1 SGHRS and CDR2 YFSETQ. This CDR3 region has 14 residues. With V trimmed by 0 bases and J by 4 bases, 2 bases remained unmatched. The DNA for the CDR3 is TGCGCCAGCAGCTTGGACACTAGCGCAGATACGCAGTATTTT. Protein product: CASSLDTSADTQYF.

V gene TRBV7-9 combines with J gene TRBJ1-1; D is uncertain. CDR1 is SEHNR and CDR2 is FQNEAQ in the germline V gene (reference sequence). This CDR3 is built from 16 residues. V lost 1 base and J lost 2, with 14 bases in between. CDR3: CASSLEGSLGNTEAFF. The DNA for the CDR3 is TGTGCCAGCAGCTTAGAAGGGAGTCTGGGAAACACTGAAGCTTTCTTT. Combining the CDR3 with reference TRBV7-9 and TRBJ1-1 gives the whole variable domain DTGVSQNPRHKITKRGQNVTFRCDPISEHNRLYWYRQTLGQGPEFLTYFQNEAQLEKSRLLSDRFSAERPKGSFSTLEIQRTEQGDSAMYLCASSLEGSLGNTEAFFGQGTRLTVV.

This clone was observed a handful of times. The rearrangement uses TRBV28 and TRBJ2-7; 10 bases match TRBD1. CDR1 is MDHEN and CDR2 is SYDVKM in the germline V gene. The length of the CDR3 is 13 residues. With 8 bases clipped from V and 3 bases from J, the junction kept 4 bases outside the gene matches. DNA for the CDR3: TGTGCCAGCGGACAGGGGGTTAGCTACGAGCAGTACTTC. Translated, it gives CASGQGVSYEQYF. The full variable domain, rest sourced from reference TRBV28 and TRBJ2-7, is DVKVTQSSRYLVKRTGEKVFLECVQDMDHENMFWYRQDPGLGLRLIYFSYDVKMKEKGDIPEGYSVSREKKERFSLILESASTNQTSMYLCASGQGVSYEQYFGPGTRLTVT.

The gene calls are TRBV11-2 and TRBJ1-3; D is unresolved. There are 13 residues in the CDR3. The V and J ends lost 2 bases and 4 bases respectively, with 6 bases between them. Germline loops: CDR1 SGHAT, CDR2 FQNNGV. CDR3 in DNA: TGTGCCAGCAGCTTAAATCAGGGAAACACCATATATTTT. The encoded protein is CASSLNQGNTIYF.

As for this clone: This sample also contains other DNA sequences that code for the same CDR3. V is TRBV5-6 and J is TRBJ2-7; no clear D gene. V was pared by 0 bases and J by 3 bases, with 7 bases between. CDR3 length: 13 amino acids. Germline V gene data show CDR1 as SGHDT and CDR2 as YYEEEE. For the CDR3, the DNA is TGTGCCAGCAGCTTGGCCGGGCGCTACGAGCAGTACTTC. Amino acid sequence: CASSLAGRYEQYF.